Listed here are 29 T cell receptor beta chains from one sample, sequenced in a study of T cells expressing NK-cell markers. TCRdb re-called the 5' RACE reads; every CDR3 protein appears as one record, without DNA. Its table lists about 460,000 distinct CDR3 sequences. Sequenced input: blood T cells: a sorted CD56 or NKG2C T cell subset, CD4+ or CD8+ T cells, or bulk PBMC T cells (not recorded which). The receptor set was obtained from a woman in her forties or fifties in good health.

This sequence joins TRBV11-3 and TRBJ2-5; the TCRdb D gene call, TRBD1, has no DNA to confirm it. The CDR3 totals 16 residues. Germline V gives CDR1 SGHNT, CDR2 YENEEA. The CDR3 loop reads CASSPPGTALKETQYF.

The CDR3 reads CASSVEPLLGGNEQFF. The rearrangement links TRBV9 to TRBJ2-1; no DNA is available, so the TRBD1 call from TCRdb remains unchecked. The CDR3 loop spans 16 amino acids. Germline lookup yields CDR1 SGDLS and CDR2 YYNGEE.

The chain joins TRBV5-1 to TRBJ1-4; TCRdb's D call of TRBD1 is untestable without DNA. The CDR3 runs to 14 residues. Germline CDR1 SGHRS, CDR2 YFSETQ. CDR3 protein: CASTPEATGRKLFF. Filled out from reference TRBV5-1 and TRBJ1-4, the complete variable domain reads KAGVTQTPRYLIKTRGQQVTLSCSPISGHRSVSWYQQTPGQGLQFLFEYFSETQRNKGNFPGRFSGRQFSNSRSEMNVSTLELGDSALYLCASTPEATGRKLFFGSGTQLSVL.

The rearrangement uses TRBV5-1 and TRBJ2-3; TCRdb calls TRBD1, which cannot be checked without DNA. There are 14 residues in the CDR3. Per the germline V gene, CDR1 is SGHRS and CDR2 is YFSETQ. CDR3 in amino acids: CASSLVPQADTQYF.

The chain uses TRBV27 and TRBJ1-2; there is no DNA to check the TCRdb D call of TRBD1. This CDR3 has 15 residues. CDR1 MNHEY and CDR2 SMNVEV come from the germline V gene (reference sequence). CDR3 in amino acids: CASRTTTGSGYGYTF.

The chain is built from TRBV7-6 and TRBJ2-2; lacking DNA, the TRBD1 call made by TCRdb goes unchecked. The CDR3 consists of 14 residues. Germline assignment: CDR1 SGHVS and CDR2 FNYEAQ. The CDR3 spells CASSWKQGAGELFF.

This chain connects TRBV5-1 to TRBJ2-5; TCRdb's D call of TRBD1 is untestable without DNA. CDR1 SGHRS and CDR2 YFSETQ come from the germline V gene. CDR3 length: 15 residues. The CDR3 protein is CASSLDLTRGETQYF. Full variable domain (remainder filled in from reference TRBV5-1 and TRBJ2-5): KAGVTQTPRYLIKTRGQQVTLSCSPISGHRSVSWYQQTPGQGLQFLFEYFSETQRNKGNFPGRFSGRQFSNSRSEMNVSTLELGDSALYLCASSLDLTRGETQYFGPGTRLLVL.

The chain combines TRBV2 with TRBJ2-5; the TCRdb D gene call, TRBD1, has no DNA to confirm it. Looked up from germline, CDR1 is SNHLY and CDR2 is FYNNEI. The CDR3 has 15 residues. The chain's CDR3 is CASSEALGGRKTQYF.

The rearrangement links TRBV5-1 to TRBJ2-3; TCRdb selects TRBD2, and the lack of DNA leaves this call unchecked. The CDR3 runs 18 residues. In germline, CDR1 is SGHRS, CDR2 YFSETQ. The CDR3 spells CASSLVGLAGISTDTQYF.

The rearrangement uses TRBV24-1 and TRBJ2-6; TCRdb lists TRBD2, though no DNA is available to test this call. In germline, CDR1 is KGHDR, CDR2 SFDVKD. The length of the CDR3 is 14 residues. The CDR3 here is CATSLGSGANVLTF.

The chain is built from TRBV20-1 and TRBJ2-2. This CDR3 is built from 14 residues. Germline loops: CDR1 DFQATT, CDR2 SNEGSKA (reference sequence). The CDR3 is CSARDRVFAGELFF.

V gene TRBV7-8 combines with J gene TRBJ1-1; lacking DNA, the TRBD1 call made by TCRdb goes unchecked. The CDR3 spans 14 residues. Germline CDR1 and CDR2: SGHVS and FQNEAQ. CDR3 amino acids: CASSLPTGNTEAFF. Using reference TRBV7-8 and TRBJ1-1 for the parts outside the CDR3, the full variable domain is GAGVSQSPRYKVAKRGQDVALRCDPISGHVSLFWYQQALGQGPEFLTYFQNEAQLDKSGLPSDRFFAERPEGSVSTLKIQRTQQEDSAVYLCASSLPTGNTEAFFGQGTRLTVV.

The rearrangement links TRBV20-1 to TRBJ2-1. Germline CDR1 and CDR2: DFQATT and SNEGSKA (reference sequence). The CDR3 totals 11 residues. CDR3 sequence: CSSHFDNEQFF.

The chain recombines TRBV20-1 with TRBJ2-4; TCRdb reports TRBD1, a call that lacks DNA to check it against. Germline V lookup: CDR1 DFQATT, CDR2 SNEGSKA (reference sequence). The CDR3 contains 16 residues. The CDR3 protein is CSASPLQGLGKNIQYF.

V gene TRBV7-2 combines with J gene TRBJ2-1; TCRdb names TRBD1, which stays unverified in the absence of DNA. The CDR3 loop spans 18 amino acids. Germline V lookup: CDR1 SGHTA, CDR2 FQGNSA. This chain's CDR3 is CASSLYSATVLSYNEQFF.

The chain couples TRBV15 to TRBJ2-3; TCRdb lists TRBD2, though no DNA is available to test this call. The CDR3 length is 16 residues. The germline gives CDR1 LNHNV, CDR2 YYDKDF (reference sequence). Here the CDR3 reads CATSTTSGRESDTQYF.

The V gene is TRBV7-8, the J gene TRBJ1-4. CDR3 length: 14 residues. Germline V gene lookup returns CDR1 SGHVS and CDR2 FQNEAQ. CDR3 sequence: CASSLMGVREKLFF.

This chain joins TRBV4-1 and TRBJ1-1; TCRdb picks TRBD1, but there is no DNA to check that call. This CDR3 comprises 15 residues. CDR1 MGHRA and CDR2 YSYEKL come from the germline V gene. The CDR3 loop reads CASRNPGGSNTEAFF.

This sequence joins TRBV10-3 and TRBJ2-1; the D gene TCRdb calls, TRBD2, cannot be checked with no DNA. The CDR3 consists of 13 residues. CDR1 ENHRY and CDR2 SYGVKD come from the germline V gene. The CDR3 protein is CAIRGTTHNEQFF.

The rearrangement uses TRBV9 and TRBJ2-3; TCRdb's D gene call, TRBD1, goes unchecked for lack of DNA. Germline values: CDR1 SGDLS, CDR2 YYNGEE. The CDR3 is made up of 14 amino acids. The CDR3 reads CASSARPSTDTQYF.

The chain employs TRBV6-2 or TRBV6-3 and TRBJ2-1; TCRdb picks TRBD2, but there is no DNA to check that call. Looked up from germline, CDR1 is MNHEY and CDR2 is SVGEGT. This CDR3 has 18 residues. The CDR3 region is CASSYPSRGLAGVNEQFF.

The chain has TRBV20-1 and TRBJ1-6; TCRdb returns TRBD1, unconfirmable since there is no DNA. The CDR3 has 16 amino acids. The germline CDR1 and CDR2 sequences are DFQATT and SNEGSKA (reference sequence). The CDR3 loop is CSASSLGTGDNSPLHF.

The J gene is TRBJ1-2, the V gene TRBV6-6; checking the TCRdb D call of TRBD1 is not possible without DNA. Per germline, CDR1 MNHNY and CDR2 SVGAGI (reference sequence). CDR3 length equals 17 residues. The CDR3 protein is CASSPGQTGRKGRGYTF.

This sequence joins TRBV20-1 and TRBJ2-1; TCRdb outputs TRBD2, but without DNA this stays unchecked. CDR1 is DFQATT and CDR2 is SNEGSKA in the germline V gene (reference sequence). The CDR3 consists of 14 residues. The CDR3 sequence is CSARKAARDNEQFF.

This chain's CDR3 is CASKIENEQFF. This chain uses TRBV12-3 or TRBV12-4 with TRBJ2-1. The CDR3 totals 11 residues.

The chain employs TRBV25-1 and TRBJ2-5; TCRdb's D gene call, TRBD1, goes unchecked for lack of DNA. The CDR3 extends over 11 amino acids. The germline gives CDR1 MGHDK, CDR2 SYGVNS. CDR3 amino acids: CASSEGPAQYF.

This chain links TRBV7-8 with TRBJ2-1; TCRdb's D call, TRBD2, is unchecked because there is no DNA. The CDR3 has 14 amino acids. The germline CDR1 and CDR2 sequences are SGHVS and FQNEAQ. The CDR3 protein is CASSLGSVLNEQFF.

CDR3 in amino acids: CASTPSSGREQYF. The rearrangement joins TRBV5-1 to TRBJ2-7; TCRdb's assignment of TRBD2 cannot be checked, as there is no DNA. This CDR3 region has 13 residues. CDR1 is SGHRS and CDR2 is YFSETQ in the germline V gene.

This rearrangement joins TRBV15 to TRBJ2-2. This CDR3 has 14 residues. Germline CDR1 and CDR2: LNHNV and YYDKDF (reference sequence). CDR3 sequence: CATSYTSNTGELFF.